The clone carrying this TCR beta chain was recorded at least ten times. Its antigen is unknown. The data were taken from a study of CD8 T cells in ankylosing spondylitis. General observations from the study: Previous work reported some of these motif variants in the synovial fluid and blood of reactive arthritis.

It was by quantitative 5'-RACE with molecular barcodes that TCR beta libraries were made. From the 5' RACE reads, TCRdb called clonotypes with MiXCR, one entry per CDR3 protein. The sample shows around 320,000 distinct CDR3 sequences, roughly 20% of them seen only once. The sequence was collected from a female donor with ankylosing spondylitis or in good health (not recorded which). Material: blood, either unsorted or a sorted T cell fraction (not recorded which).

CDR3 DNA sequence: TGCAGTGCTAGAGGCGGGGAGACCCAGTACTTC. This codes for CSARGGETQYF. The rearrangement links TRBV20-1 to TRBJ2-5, with D perhaps TRBD2 (5 bases). The CDR3 covers 11 residues. The germline gives CDR1 DFQATT, CDR2 SNEGSKA (reference sequence). Trimming left V 1 base short and J 5 bases short, with 5 bases between.